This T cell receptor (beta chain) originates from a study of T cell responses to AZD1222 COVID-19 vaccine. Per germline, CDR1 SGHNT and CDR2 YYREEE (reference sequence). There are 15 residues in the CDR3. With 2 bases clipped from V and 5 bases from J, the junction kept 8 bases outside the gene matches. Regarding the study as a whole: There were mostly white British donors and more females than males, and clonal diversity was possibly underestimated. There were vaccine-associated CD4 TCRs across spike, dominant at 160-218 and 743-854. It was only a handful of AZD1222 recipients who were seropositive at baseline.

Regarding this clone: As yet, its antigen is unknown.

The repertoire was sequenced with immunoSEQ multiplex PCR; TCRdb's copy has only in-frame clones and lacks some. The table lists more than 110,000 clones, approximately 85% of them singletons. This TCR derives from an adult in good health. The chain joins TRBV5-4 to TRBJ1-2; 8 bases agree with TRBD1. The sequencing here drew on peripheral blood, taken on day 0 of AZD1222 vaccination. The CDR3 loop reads CASSFSGTGEYGYTF. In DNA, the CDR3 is TGTGCCAGCAGCTTCTCCGGGACAGGAGAATATGGCTACACCTTC.